The source of this T cell receptor (beta chain) is a study of esophageal squamous cell carcinoma under preoperative chemotherapy. Trimming removed 9 bases at V and 16 bases at J, with 30 bases between. The CDR3 is 15 amino acids. MiXCR was run by TCRdb on the PCR reads, yielding one entry per CDR3 protein. The sample has under 20,000 distinct CDR3 sequences; roughly 46% are singletons. Time point described: after preoperative PTX-NDP chemotherapy. This TCR was recovered from a human donor with esophageal squamous cell carcinoma. The donor label of this sample is uncertain. The chain has TRBV12-3 or TRBV12-4 and TRBJ2-2, with D tentatively TRBD2 (5 bases). The material was obtained from a patient given preoperative chemotherapy. CDR3 amino acids: CARSPESVGTGKQFF. CDR3 nucleotides: TGTGCCAGGAGTCCGGAGAGCGTGGGCACCGGGAAGCAGTTTTTT.